Listed here are 13 T cell receptor beta chains from one sample, sequenced in a study of CD8+CD57+ T cells in acquired aplastic anemia (dated by TCRdb to the late 2010s). These reads were obtained on an Illumina HiSeq 2000. Genomic DNA was used as template for profiling of TCR beta VDJ combinations and CDR3 sequences. TCRdb itself trimmed the public reads at Q25 with fastp, ran MiXCR and retained productive beta chains. Each CDR3 protein appears once, grouped with its most common genes and DNA. Here the sample has about 210,000 distinct CDR3 sequences; 30% to 35% occur a single time. Roughly 1.1% of the sample goes to the ten largest clones. Sequencing was carried out using sorted CD4+, CD8+, or CD8+CD57+ T cells (not recorded which) from PBMCs. These receptors were collected from a human donor in good health, serving as a control.

This clonotype was seen ten or more times. This sequence joins TRBV7-2 and TRBJ1-2; maybe TRBD1 (6 bases). The CDR3 sequence is 12 residues long. The V gene's germline CDR1 is SGHTA and CDR2 FQGNSA. Deletions cut 6 bases from V and 3 bases from J, with 8 bases between. The CDR3 DNA follows: TGTGCCAGCAGGGGGACATACTATGGCTACACCTTC. It specifies CASRGTYYGYTF.

Ten or more counts support this clonotype. V is TRBV7-9 and J is TRBJ2-1; 7 bases are shared with TRBD2. Trimming at V came to 2 bases and at J to 10 bases, leaving 11 bases not matched to a gene. The CDR3 has 15 residues. The germline V gene encodes CDR1 SEHNR and CDR2 FQNEAQ (reference sequence). CDR3 in DNA: TGTGCCAGCAGCTTATTTGCGGGAGCGGGCGGGGAGCAGTTCTTC. This codes for CASSLFAGAGGEQFF.

CDR3 loop: CSLMPSSNQPQHF. The CDR3 DNA is TGCAGCTTGATGCCAAGCAGCAATCAGCCCCAGCATTTT. The V call is TRBV29-1, the J call TRBJ1-5; D gene ambiguous. Germline CDR1 SQVTM, CDR2 ANQGSEA. With 8 bases removed from V and 1 base from J, the gap between germline ends came to 12 bases. The CDR3 consists of 13 residues.

V is TRBV7-8 and J is TRBJ2-7, with D uncertain. Germline lookup yields CDR1 SGHVS and CDR2 FQNEAQ. V was clipped by 5 bases and J by 5 bases, with 22 bases between them. The CDR3 extends over 16 amino acids. DNA for the CDR3: TGTGCCAGCAGCCCCCGAATTAGCCTGTACCACGACGAGCAGTACTTC. It translates to CASSPRISLYHDEQYF.

This clonotype was seen ten or more times. This chain uses TRBV12-3 or TRBV12-4 with TRBJ2-5; 14 bases are shared with TRBD2. V was clipped by 6 bases and J by 4 bases; unmatched bases: 10. The CDR3 is 17 amino acids. CDR3: CASSLRGLAGVRETQYF. The CDR3 nucleotides are TGTGCCAGCAGCCTCCGGGGACTAGCGGGAGTACGAGAGACCCAGTACTTC.

This clonotype was observed many times. CDR3 residues: CASSIGLAEYNEQFF. Written as DNA, the CDR3 is TGTGCCAGTAGTATAGGGCTAGCGGAATACAATGAGCAGTTCTTC. The V gene is TRBV19, the J gene TRBJ2-1; 7 nucleotides line up with TRBD2. Germline loops: CDR1 LNHDA, CDR2 SQIVND (reference sequence). V lost 1 base and J lost 4; bases outside the gene matches: 4. The length of the CDR3 is 15 residues.

This clonotype was seen repeatedly, ten times or more. This chain links TRBV2 with TRBJ1-1; tentative D call: TRBD1 (5 bases). Germline V lookup: CDR1 SNHLY, CDR2 FYNNEI. V dropped 3 bases and J dropped 12 bases, with 17 bases sitting between them. The CDR3 has 13 residues. The CDR3 sequence is CASSDLLGGSSFF. DNA of the CDR3: TGTGCCAGCAGTGATCTTTTGGGGGGTTCGTCTTTCTTT.

This clonotype was detected many times. The chain is built from TRBV2 and TRBJ2-3, with 11 nucleotides matching TRBD2. Per the germline V gene, CDR1 is SNHLY and CDR2 is FYNNEI. The V gene end was trimmed by 8 bases and the J gene end by 2 bases; junction bases not matched to a gene: 3. The CDR3 runs to 14 residues. The DNA of the CDR3 is TGTGCCAGCGGGGGACTAGCGGTCACAGATACGCAGTATTTT. It translates to CASGGLAVTDTQYF. Variable domain in full (rest from reference TRBV2 and TRBJ2-3): EPEVTQTPSHQVTQMGQEVILRCVPISNHLYFYWYRQILGQKVEFLVSFYNNEISEKSEIFDDQFSVERPDGSNFTLKIRSTKLEDSAMYFCASGGLAVTDTQYFGPGTRLTVL.

The rearrangement uses TRBV20-1 and TRBJ2-2, with D hard to call. Trimming removed 3 bases at V and 6 bases at J, with 8 bases between. Germline-derived CDR1 and CDR2 are DFQATT and SNEGSKA (reference sequence). The CDR3 is 12 amino acids. Here the CDR3 DNA reads TGCAGTGCTAGTAAAGGGTCCGGGGAGCTGTTTTTT. Protein: CSASKGSGELFF.

This clonotype came up many times. The chain carries TRBV5-1 and TRBJ2-7; 11 bases line up with TRBD1. Germline CDR1 is SGHRS and CDR2 is YFSETQ. The CDR3 spans 16 residues. The J segment lost 1 base and the V segment lost 3 bases, leaving 6 bases of the junction unmatched. This chain's CDR3 is CASSSGGQGVSYEQYF. The CDR3 nucleotides read TGCGCCAGCAGCTCTGGGGGACAGGGGGTGTCCTACGAGCAGTACTTC. Full variable domain (outside the CDR3, taken from reference TRBV5-1 and TRBJ2-7): KAGVTQTPRYLIKTRGQQVTLSCSPISGHRSVSWYQQTPGQGLQFLFEYFSETQRNKGNFPGRFSGRQFSNSRSEMNVSTLELGDSALYLCASSSGGQGVSYEQYFGPGTRLTVT.

There are a few counts of this clonotype. The chain couples TRBV5-1 to TRBJ2-3, with TRBD1 identical over 8 bases. The CDR3 is 15 residues long. The V and J ends lost 1 base and 0 bases, in that order; junction bases with no gene match: 1. The V gene's germline CDR1 is SGHRS and CDR2 YFSETQ. CDR3 loop: CASSLQGASTDTQYF. In nucleotides, the CDR3 is TGCGCCAGCAGCTTGCAGGGGGCAAGCACAGATACGCAGTATTTT. Complete variable domain (other parts from reference TRBV5-1 and TRBJ2-3): KAGVTQTPRYLIKTRGQQVTLSCSPISGHRSVSWYQQTPGQGLQFLFEYFSETQRNKGNFPGRFSGRQFSNSRSEMNVSTLELGDSALYLCASSLQGASTDTQYFGPGTRLTVL.

This clonotype appeared many times. The rearrangement uses TRBV15 and TRBJ1-4, with D unclear. V dropped 3 bases and J dropped 0 bases, with 11 bases sitting between them. The CDR3 is 16 amino acids. From germline, CDR1 is LNHNV and CDR2 YYDKDF (reference sequence). The CDR3 nucleotides are TGTGCCACCAGCAGGGGCTCGGGGTCAACTAATGAAAAACTGTTTTTT. This gives the protein CATSRGSGSTNEKLFF. Complete variable domain (other parts from reference TRBV15 and TRBJ1-4): DAMVIQNPRYQVTQFGKPVTLSCSQTLNHNVMYWYQQKSSQAPKLLFHYYDKDFNNEADTPDNFQSRRPNTSFCFLDIRSPGLGDTAMYLCATSRGSGSTNEKLFFGSGTQLSVL.

J is TRBJ1-2 and V is TRBV29-1; weak D call: TRBD1 (5 bases). Between the trimmed V and J ends, which lost 1 base and 2 bases, there was a span of 23 bases. The CDR3 length is 18 residues. From germline, CDR1 is SQVTM and CDR2 ANQGSEA. CDR3 in DNA: TGCAGCGTTGAAGTACGCCGATTCAGGGACCGAGCGAACTATGGCTACACCTTC. This translates into CSVEVRRFRDRANYGYTF.